These T cell receptor beta chains were read from a single sample in a study of blood T cells in healthy people across ages. Via MiXCR, TCRdb re-called the 5' RACE reads, giving one row per CDR3 protein. Seen here are under 1,100,000 distinct CDR3 sequences, 25% observed once, and the top ten hold 0.65% to 0.75%. These same data were also listed under a study on T cells of mothers and their children.

What was sequenced was blood. The receptors shown here come from a girl under 10 years old in good health. Both conserved end residues are part of each CDR3. A D gene is named only where the DNA matches it firmly. Where a row states a size, it is once, few, many or the class of an expanded clone; other rows omit it.

d_call j_call v_call clone_size cdr3_nt cdr3_aa
TRBD2 TRBJ2-1 TRBV13 few TGTGCCAGCAGTCCCACTAGCGGGGGGGCCTCGGATGAGCAGTTCTTC CASSPTSGGASDEQFF
- TRBJ2-7 TRBV5-1 few TGCGCCAGCAGCTTGTCCCGCGACATCTACTACGAGCAGTACTTC CASSLSRDIYYEQYF
TRBD1 TRBJ2-5 TRBV9 few TGTGCCAGCAGCGTCAATCCAGACAGGGATAGGGGGGAGACCCAGTACTTC CASSVNPDRDRGETQYF
TRBD2 TRBJ2-1 TRBV20-1 - TGCAGTGCTAGAGAACCTAGCGGGGGCACCTACAATGAGCAGTTCTTC CSAREPSGGTYNEQFF
- TRBJ1-1 TRBV11-3 few TGTGCCAGCAGCTTAGGGGTGGCACGGGCTTTCTTT CASSLGVARAFF
- TRBJ2-1 TRBV7-9 - TGTGCCAGCAGCTTAACCTCCTTCCTCTACAGTGAGCAGTTCTTC CASSLTSFLYSEQFF
- TRBJ2-3 TRBV12-3/TRBV12-4 - TGTGCCAGCAGTTTTTCTACGGAATACACAGATACGCAGTATTTT CASSFSTEYTDTQYF
- TRBJ1-4 TRBV20-1 - TGCAGTGCGAGGAGAATGGATGAAAAACTGTTTTTT CSARRMDEKLFF
TRBD1 TRBJ2-1 TRBV29-1 few TGCAGCTCGGGGACAGGGGGTTACAATGAGCAGTTCTTC CSSGTGGYNEQFF
TRBD1 TRBJ1-6 TRBV13 - TGTGCCAGCAGCGAGACAGGGGCATCACCCCTCCACTTT CASSETGASPLHF
TRBD1 TRBJ1-6 TRBV4-2 - TGTGCCAGCAGCCAAGCGGAGGGGGCATCCCTCCACTTT CASSQAEGASLHF
TRBD2 TRBJ2-3 TRBV29-1 - TGCAGCGTTGAAGTTAACTTATCTAGCGGGGGCACAGATACGCAGTATTTT CSVEVNLSSGGTDTQYF
TRBD2 TRBJ2-3 TRBV4-1 - TGCGCCAGCAGCCAAACATCTAGCGGGACAGCAGATACGCAGTATTTT CASSQTSSGTADTQYF
- TRBJ2-7 TRBV13 few TGTGCCAGCAGCCCTCAAGGGATTCTCTACGAGCAGTACTTC CASSPQGILYEQYF
- TRBJ2-2 TRBV24-1 - TGTGCCACCAGTGATTTACGGAGAGGGCCCAACACCGGGGAGCTGTTTTTT CATSDLRRGPNTGELFF
TRBD2 TRBJ2-5 TRBV20-1 - TGCAGTGCTGGGGCCCTATGGACTAGCGGGAGTATAGAGACCCAGTACTTC CSAGALWTSGSIETQYF
TRBD2 TRBJ2-1 TRBV7-3 - TGTGCCAGCAGCCGGGGGGGCTTATCCTACAATGAGCAGTTCTTC CASSRGGLSYNEQFF
- TRBJ2-2 TRBV3-1 - TGTGCCAGCAGCCAGCGGGGGCAGGGGGAGCTGTTTTTT CASSQRGQGELFF
TRBD2 TRBJ2-5 TRBV5-1 - TGCGCCAGCAGTCGTGAACTAGCGGGGGGGAGGTTGGAGACCCAGTACTTC CASSRELAGGRLETQYF
TRBD2 TRBJ2-7 TRBV7-8 - TGTGCCAGCAGCTTAAGGCGGGAGGCAACCTACGAGCAGTACTTC CASSLRREATYEQYF